The clone carrying this T cell receptor beta chain was counted ten times or more. The antigen is unknown. These data come from a study of spatial heterogeneity in lung cancer. Looking at the study overall: Matched bulk RNA-seq provided a T cell module score, and TCR transcript counts in tumor regions correlated strongly with it. The study, taken as a whole, reports: How many expanded intratumoral alpha and beta TCRs were present tracked the tumor mutation count, which was a count of nonsynonymous mutations.

Time point in this sample: sample taken at primary tumor resection. Frozen PBMC, nontumor lung or tumor provided whole RNA, which was sequenced unsorted. TCRdb recomputed calls from the 5' RACE reads with MiXCR, one row per CDR3 protein. The sample records some 7,000 distinct CDR3 sequences, 10% to 15% being singletons. Unmatched junction bases numbered 18, after V lost 2 bases and J lost 4 bases. CDR1 SGHRS and CDR2 YFSETQ come from the germline V gene. The CDR3 totals 19 residues. This clonotype was obtained from a male donor with early-stage non-small cell lung cancer. Material: lung tumor tissue, obtained at surgery. The chain couples TRBV5-1 to TRBJ1-1; TRBD1 aligns across 9 bases. The CDR3 region is CASSFAAPNRGPLITEAFF. The CDR3 nucleotides are TGCGCCAGCAGCTTTGCTGCTCCCAACAGGGGGCCTTTGATCACTGAAGCTTTCTTT.